Listed here is a single T cell receptor (beta chain). Under the authors' procedure: The authors estimated nucleated cell counts from reference gene primer amplification. Generated by immunoSEQ multiplex PCR, the TCRdb table keeps only in-frame clones and is missing some. The V and J calls and the clone size are those of that table, but D and trimming were determined from the DNA. This table holds over 70,000 clones, approximately 90% found once. Those enrolled in Seattle joined during active infection and were followed longitudinally afterward. The sample is drawn from a study of blood T cell repertoires in COVID-19. Study information: Samples came from the United States, Italy and Spain, spanning acute and convalescent COVID-19. Sources were T cells, B-cell-depleted T cells, or PBMCs; the material itself was cDNA or gDNA.

V gave up 6 bases and J gave up 4 bases; unmatched junction bases: 7. Germline CDR1 is MNHEY and CDR2 is SVGAGI. CDR3 length equals 15 residues. The receptor's source is a man aged 45-65 years with COVID-19, enrolled during active disease. Sequencing input: peripheral blood. The chain couples TRBV6-5 to TRBJ2-2; TRBD1 matches 8 bases. CDR3 bases: TGTGCCAGCAGAACGACAGGGGAGGTCACCGGGGAGCTGTTTTTT. It codes for CASRTTGEVTGELFF.